The 7 T cell receptor beta chains in this list originate from one sample, sequenced in a study of patients and donors after allogeneic stem cell transplantation. Using its own MiXCR run on the RT-PCR reads, TCRdb lists one record per CDR3 protein. The sample consists of 150,000 to 250,000 distinct CDR3 sequences, around two fifths of them appearing once. Sequencing was done on a sample of blood, either unsorted or a sorted T cell fraction (not recorded which). The receptors originated from a human donor who was either an allogeneic HSCT recipient or a stem cell or donor lymphocyte infusion donor (not recorded which). It is not recorded whose cells these are; they may come from a transplant donor.

This CDR3 is CASSPLGEGNTIYF. The CDR3 DNA reads as TGTGCCAGCAGTCCCCTGGGGGAAGGAAACACCATATATTTT. The chain uses TRBV28 and TRBJ1-3; D possibly corresponds to TRBD1 (5 bases). The V gene lost 5 bases and the J gene lost 4 bases, with 12 bases spanning the gap. Germline V gene data show CDR1 as MDHEN and CDR2 as SYDVKM. The CDR3 is 14 residues long. The full variable domain, with the rest looked up from reference TRBV28 and TRBJ1-3, is DVKVTQSSRYLVKRTGEKVFLECVQDMDHENMFWYRQDPGLGLRLIYFSYDVKMKEKGDIPEGYSVSREKKERFSLILESASTNQTSMYLCASSPLGEGNTIYFGEGSWLTVV.

This clonotype was counted only a few times. V and J are TRBV6-2 or TRBV6-3 and TRBJ2-1; 9 bases match TRBD2. Germline CDR1 MNHEY, CDR2 SVGEGT. The CDR3 has 14 amino acids. The ends lost 7 bases at V and 9 bases at J; junction bases unmatched: 10. The CDR3 sequence is CASNQGLAVAEQFF. The CDR3 region has the DNA TGTGCCAGCAACCAGGGACTAGCAGTCGCTGAGCAGTTCTTC.

This clonotype was counted between two and nine times. The genes are TRBV7-9 and TRBJ1-5, with D tentatively TRBD1 (6 bases). This CDR3 is built from 15 residues. Germline values: CDR1 SEHNR, CDR2 FQNEAQ (reference sequence). V gave up 5 bases and J gave up 3 bases, with 14 bases separating them. The CDR3 loop is CASSTNSGVNQPQHF. The CDR3 nucleotides are TGTGCCAGCAGCACCAATTCAGGGGTCAATCAGCCCCAGCATTTT.

The rearrangement joins TRBV9 to TRBJ2-7; the D call may be TRBD1 or TRBD2 (5 bases each). Germline CDR1 is SGDLS and CDR2 is YYNGEE. There are 13 residues in the CDR3. Trimming removed 0 bases at V and 5 bases at J, with 9 bases between. The CDR3 DNA is TGTGCCAGCAGCGTAGGGGACCAGGACGAGCAGTACTTC. This gives the protein CASSVGDQDEQYF.

This clonotype was seen a few times. This chain uses TRBV18 with TRBJ2-5, with D perhaps TRBD1 (6 bases). The V end was cut by 3 bases, the J end by 4 bases, with 9 bases between. The germline CDR1 and CDR2 sequences are KGHSH and LQKENI. The CDR3 sequence is 13 residues long. The CDR3 loop is CASSPTGRETQYF. The CDR3 coding sequence is TGTGCCAGCTCACCTACAGGGAGAGAGACCCAGTACTTC. The full variable domain, rest sourced from reference TRBV18 and TRBJ2-5, is NAGVMQNPRHLVRRRGQEARLRCSPMKGHSHVYWYRQLPEEGLKFMVYLQKENIIDESGMPKERFSAEFPKEGPSILRIQQVVRGDSAAYFCASSPTGRETQYFGPGTRLLVL.

The chain joins TRBV10-3 to TRBJ2-5, with 10 bases matching TRBD2. Germline V gene lookup returns CDR1 ENHRY and CDR2 SYGVKD. The CDR3 spans 14 residues. The ends lost 2 bases at V and 5 bases at J; junction bases unmatched: 2. CDR3 sequence: CAISETSGKETQYF. The CDR3 DNA follows: TGTGCCATCAGTGAGACTAGCGGGAAGGAGACCCAGTACTTC.

This chain joins TRBV19 and TRBJ2-1; TRBD2 agrees at 9 bases. The CDR3 has 16 residues. The junction had 12 bases not matched to a gene; V was cut back by 7 bases and J by 5 bases. The germline V gene encodes CDR1 LNHDA and CDR2 SQIVND (reference sequence). CDR3 in amino acids: CASTEILRLADNEQFF. As DNA, the CDR3 is TGTGCCAGTACCGAAATCCTAAGACTAGCGGACAATGAGCAGTTCTTC.